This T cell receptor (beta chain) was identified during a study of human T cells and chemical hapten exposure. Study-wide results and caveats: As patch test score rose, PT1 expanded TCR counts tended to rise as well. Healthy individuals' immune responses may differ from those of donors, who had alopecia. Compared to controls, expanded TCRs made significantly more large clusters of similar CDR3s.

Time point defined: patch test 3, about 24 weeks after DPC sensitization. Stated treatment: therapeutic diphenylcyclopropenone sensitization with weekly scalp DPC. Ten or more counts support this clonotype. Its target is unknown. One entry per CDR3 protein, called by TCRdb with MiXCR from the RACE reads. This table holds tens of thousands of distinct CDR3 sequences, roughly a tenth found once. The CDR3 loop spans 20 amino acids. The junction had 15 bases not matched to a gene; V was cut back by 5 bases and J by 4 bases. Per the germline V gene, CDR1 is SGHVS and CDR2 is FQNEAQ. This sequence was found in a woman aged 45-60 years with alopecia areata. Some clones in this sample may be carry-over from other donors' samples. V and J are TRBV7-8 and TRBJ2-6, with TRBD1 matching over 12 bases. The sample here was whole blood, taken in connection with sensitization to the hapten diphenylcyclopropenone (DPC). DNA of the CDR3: TGTGCCAGCAGCCGAAATCCAACGTGGGGACAGGGGGCCGGGGCCAACGTCCTGACTTTC. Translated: CASSRNPTWGQGAGANVLTF.